Sequencing of this T cell receptor (beta chain) was carried out in a study of blood T cells in healthy people across ages. Notes on the study in general: More naive CD4+ cells and higher diversity were found in long-lived than in aged donors.

The use of a sample-barcoded 5' primer and a J-beta primer mix characterized a second PCR of about 7 to 12 cycles. TCRdb ran MiXCR on the 5' RACE reads and lists one entry per CDR3 protein. The sample contains about 1.6 million distinct CDR3 sequences, about 32% of which appear only once. A remark on this clonotype: Its specificity is not known.

The CDR3 has 16 residues. Trimming took 6 bases from V and 5 from J, leaving 22 bases between them. Germline V gene data show CDR1 as MDHEN and CDR2 as SYDVKM. The chain carries TRBV28 and TRBJ2-5; tentative D call: TRBD1 (6 bases). This TCR was recovered from a woman in her twenties or thirties in good health. Sequenced input: blood. In DNA, the CDR3 is TGTGCCAGCAGGCCAACCGAGGGGGTAGCGCAGGAGACCCAGTACTTC. Its protein product is CASRPTEGVAQETQYF.